This T cell receptor (beta chain) comes out of a study of cytomegalovirus exposure and HLA in healthy donors. Trimming cost V 4 bases and J 2 bases, with 10 bases left between them. There are 14 residues in the CDR3. CDR1 is MDHEN, CDR2 SYDVKM, per germline. 13 Jbeta primers and 60 Vbeta primers were used for the PCR. The table came from immunoSEQ multiplex PCR; TCRdb's copy has only in-frame clones and leaves some out. The repertoire includes fewer than 90,000 clones, roughly 80% of them detected once, and approximately 15% sits in the top ten. The rearrangement links TRBV28 to TRBJ2-3; weak D call: TRBD1 (6 bases). The receptor was isolated from a woman aged 40 to 50 in good health and CMV-seropositive. Sample: PBMCs. CDR3 loop: CASSSDRNTDTQYF. The CDR3 DNA reads as TGTGCCAGCAGTTCGGACAGAAACACAGATACGCAGTATTTT.